This TCR beta chain was recovered during a study of blood T cell repertoires in COVID-19. The protocol was immunoSEQ multiplex PCR, while the TCRdb copy is restricted to in-frame clones and leaves out a portion. This table holds some 380,000 clones, around 87% found once. The CDR3 is 16 amino acids. From germline, CDR1 is LNHDA and CDR2 SQIVND (reference sequence). With 3 bases clipped from V and 2 bases from J, the junction kept 7 bases outside the gene matches. Specimen: PBMCs or T cells enriched from blood (not recorded which). The rearrangement joins TRBV19 to TRBJ1-5; 7 positions agree with TRBD1. The source is a man aged 30 to 45 who had recovered from COVID-19. The CDR3 bases are TGTGCCAGTAGTATCAGGGGGGTTTTCGGCAATCAGCCCCAGCATTTT. As protein: CASSIRGVFGNQPQHF.